This TCR beta chain appears in the sequencing data of a study of blood T cells in healthy people across ages. Alongside a J-beta primer mix, a sample-barcoded 5' primer served in a second PCR lasting roughly 7 to 11 cycles. TCRdb called the 5' RACE reads again in MiXCR, with one record for every CDR3 protein. The data hold 780,000 or so distinct CDR3 sequences, with 56% observed a single time. V lost 4 bases and J lost 2; bases outside the gene matches: 9. The CDR3 totals 17 residues. This chain uses TRBV12-3 or TRBV12-4 with TRBJ2-3; 10 bases line up with TRBD2. The sequencing input was blood. This receptor was taken from a man aged 40-50 years in good health. The CDR3 protein is CASSSSGTSEYTDTQYF. Here the CDR3 DNA reads TGTGCCAGCAGTTCCTCCGGGACTAGCGAGTACACAGATACGCAGTATTTT.